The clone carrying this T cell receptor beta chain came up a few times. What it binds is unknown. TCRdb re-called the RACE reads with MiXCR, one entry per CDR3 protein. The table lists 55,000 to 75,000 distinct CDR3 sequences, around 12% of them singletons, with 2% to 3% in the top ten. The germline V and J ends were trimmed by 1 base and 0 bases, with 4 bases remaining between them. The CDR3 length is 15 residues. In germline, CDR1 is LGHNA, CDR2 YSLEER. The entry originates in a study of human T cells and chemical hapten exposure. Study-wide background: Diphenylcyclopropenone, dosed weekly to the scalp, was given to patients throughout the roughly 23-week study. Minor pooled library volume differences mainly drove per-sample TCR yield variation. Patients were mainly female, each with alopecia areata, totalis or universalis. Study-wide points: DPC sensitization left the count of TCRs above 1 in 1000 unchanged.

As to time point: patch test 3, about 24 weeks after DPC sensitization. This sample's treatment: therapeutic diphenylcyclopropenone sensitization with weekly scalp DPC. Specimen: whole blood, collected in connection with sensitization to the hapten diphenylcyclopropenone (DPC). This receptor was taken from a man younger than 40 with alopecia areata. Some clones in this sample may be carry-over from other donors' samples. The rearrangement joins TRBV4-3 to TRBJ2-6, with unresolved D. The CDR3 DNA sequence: TGCGCCAGCAGCCAAGGGTCCTCTGGGGCCAACGTCCTGACTTTC. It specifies CASSQGSSGANVLTF.